This T cell receptor beta chain was recovered during a study of blood T cell repertoires in COVID-19. In the study overall: Samples came from the United States, Italy and Spain, spanning acute and convalescent COVID-19. From T cells, B-cell-depleted T cells, or PBMCs came the material, which was cDNA or gDNA.

In the source study's methods: Estimation of nucleated cell counts was performed using reference gene primer amplification. Data came from immunoSEQ multiplex PCR; TCRdb stores just in-frame clones and leaves some out. V, J and clone size reflect that table, while D and trimming were determined from the DNA. The repertoire consists of around 200,000 clones, with 70% to 90% occurring once and the leading ten covering about 4.9%. The V end lost 1 base, the J end lost 9 bases, and 7 bases lay between the germline ends. The V gene's germline CDR1 is SGHTA and CDR2 FQGNSA. The CDR3 spans 13 residues. The clonotype originates from an elderly woman with acute or convalescent COVID-19. Input material: peripheral blood. The rearrangement joins TRBV7-2 to TRBJ1-6; D unresolved. The CDR3 DNA reads TGTGCCAGCAGCTTAGATACGGGTTCACCCCTCCACTTT. Its translation is CASSLDTGSPLHF. Supplemented by reference TRBV7-2 and TRBJ1-6, the full variable domain reads GAGVSQSPSNKVTEKGKDVELRCDPISGHTALYWYRQSLGQGLEFLIYFQGNSAPDKSGLPSDRFSAERTGGSVSTLTIQRTQQEDSAVYLCASSLDTGSPLHFGNGTRLTVT.